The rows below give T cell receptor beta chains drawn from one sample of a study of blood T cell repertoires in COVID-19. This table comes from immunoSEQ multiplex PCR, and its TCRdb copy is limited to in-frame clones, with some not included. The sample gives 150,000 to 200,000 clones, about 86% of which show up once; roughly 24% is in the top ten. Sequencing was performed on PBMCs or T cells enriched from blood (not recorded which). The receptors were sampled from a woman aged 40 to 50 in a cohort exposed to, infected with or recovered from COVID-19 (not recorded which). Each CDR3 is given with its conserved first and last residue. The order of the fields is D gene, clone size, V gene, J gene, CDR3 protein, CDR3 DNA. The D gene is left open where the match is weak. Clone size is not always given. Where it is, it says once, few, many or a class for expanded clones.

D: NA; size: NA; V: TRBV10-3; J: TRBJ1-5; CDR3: CAISEAGGSNQPQHF; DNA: TGTGCCATCAGTGAGGCGGGGGGTAGCAATCAGCCCCAGCATTTT
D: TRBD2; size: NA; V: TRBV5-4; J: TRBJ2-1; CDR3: CASRLAGGPYNEQFF; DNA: TGTGCCAGCAGGCTAGCGGGAGGACCCTACAATGAGCAGTTCTTC
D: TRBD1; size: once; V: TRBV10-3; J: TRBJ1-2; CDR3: CAISGTGAGNYGYTF; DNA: TGTGCCATCAGCGGGACAGGGGCAGGTAACTATGGCTACACCTTC
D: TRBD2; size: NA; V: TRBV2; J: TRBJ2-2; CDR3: CASGAWPSGTGELFF; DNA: TGTGCCAGCGGGGCGTGGCCTAGCGGGACCGGGGAGCTGTTTTTT
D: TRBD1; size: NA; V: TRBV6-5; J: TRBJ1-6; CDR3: CASSYRDRDSPLHF; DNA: TGTGCCAGCAGCTACCGGGACAGGGATTCACCCCTCCACTTT
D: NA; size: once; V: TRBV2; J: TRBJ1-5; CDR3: CASSEAGGNSNQPQHF; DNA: TGTGCCAGCAGTGAAGCGGGCGGGAATAGCAATCAGCCCCAGCATTTT
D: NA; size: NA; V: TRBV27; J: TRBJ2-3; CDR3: CASSFTTGSDTQYF; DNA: TGTGCCAGCAGTTTTACCACAGGGTCAGATACGCAGTATTTT
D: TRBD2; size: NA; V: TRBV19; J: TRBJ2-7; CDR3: CASSGLAGGLYEQYF; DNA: TGTGCCAGTAGCGGACTAGCGGGAGGTCTCTACGAGCAGTACTTC
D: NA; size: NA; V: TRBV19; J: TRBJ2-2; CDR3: CASSTSRETGELFF; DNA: TGTGCCAGTAGTACCTCTCGAGAGACCGGGGAGCTGTTTTTT
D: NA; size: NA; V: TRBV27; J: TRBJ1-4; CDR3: CASSPRANEKLFF; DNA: TGTGCCAGCAGCCCCCGTGCTAATGAAAAACTGTTTTTT
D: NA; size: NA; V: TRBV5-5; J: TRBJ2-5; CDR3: CASSLGTVETQYF; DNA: TGTGCCAGCAGCTTGGGGACAGTGGAGACCCAGTACTTC
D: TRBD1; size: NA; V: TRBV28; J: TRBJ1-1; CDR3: CASRKTGIGVFF; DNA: TGTGCCAGCAGAAAGACAGGGATAGGGGTTTTCTTT
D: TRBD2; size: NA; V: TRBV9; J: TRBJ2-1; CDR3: CASSVGTSGNPYNEQFF; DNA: TGTGCCAGCAGCGTCGGGACTAGCGGGAACCCATACAATGAGCAGTTCTTC
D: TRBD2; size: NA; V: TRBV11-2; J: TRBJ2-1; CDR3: CASSPVAGTYNEQFF; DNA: TGTGCCAGCAGCCCAGTAGCGGGGACCTACAATGAGCAGTTCTTC
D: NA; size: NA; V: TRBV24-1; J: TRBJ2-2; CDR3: CATSATGRGYTGELFF; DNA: TGTGCCACCAGTGCCACCGGACGAGGGTACACCGGGGAGCTGTTTTTT
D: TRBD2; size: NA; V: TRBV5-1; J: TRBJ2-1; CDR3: CASSALTSGTYNEQFF; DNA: TGCGCCAGCAGCGCCTTGACTAGCGGGACTTACAATGAGCAGTTCTTC
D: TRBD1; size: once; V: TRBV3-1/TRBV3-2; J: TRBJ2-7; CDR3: CASSQDRVEGARRYEQYF; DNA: TGTGCCAGCAGCCAAGATCGGGTAGAGGGGGCCAGGAGATACGAGCAGTACTTC
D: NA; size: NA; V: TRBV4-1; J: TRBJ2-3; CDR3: CASSQDRDSTDTQYF; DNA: TGCGCCAGCAGCCAAGATCGCGATAGCACAGATACGCAGTATTTT
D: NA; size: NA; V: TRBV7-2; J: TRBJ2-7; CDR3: CASSLRGNQPVAYEQYF; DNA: TGTGCCAGCAGCTTACGGGGTAATCAGCCCGTAGCCTACGAGCAGTACTTC
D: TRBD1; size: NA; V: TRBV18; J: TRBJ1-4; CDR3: CASSAGQGNEKLFF; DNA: TGTGCCAGCTCAGCGGGACAGGGGAATGAAAAACTGTTTTTT
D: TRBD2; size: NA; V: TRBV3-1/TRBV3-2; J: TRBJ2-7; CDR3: CASSQGRGSSYEQYF; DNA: TGTGCCAGCAGCCAAGGGCGCGGGAGTAGCTACGAGCAGTACTTC
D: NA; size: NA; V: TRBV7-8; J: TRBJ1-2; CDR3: CASSLEARGYGYTF; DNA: TGTGCCAGCAGCTTAGAGGCTCGGGGTTATGGCTACACCTTC
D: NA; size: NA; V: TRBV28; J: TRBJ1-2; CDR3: CASSFNYSPREAGYTF; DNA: TGTGCCAGCAGTTTCAATTACAGTCCCAGGGAAGCTGGCTACACCTTC
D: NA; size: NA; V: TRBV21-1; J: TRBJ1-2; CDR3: CASSREDGYTF; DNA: TGTGCCAGCAGCAGAGAGGATGGCTACACCTTC
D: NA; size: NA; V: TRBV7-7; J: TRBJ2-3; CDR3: CASSPGGYADTQYF; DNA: TGTGCCAGCAGCCCCGGCGGGTACGCAGATACGCAGTATTTT
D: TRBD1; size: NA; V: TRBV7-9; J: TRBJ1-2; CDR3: CASSLDDRGYWGYTF; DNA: TGTGCCAGCAGCTTGGACGACAGGGGATATTGGGGCTACACCTTC
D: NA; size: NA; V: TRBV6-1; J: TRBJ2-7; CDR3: CASSEGAAAYEQYF; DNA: TGTGCCAGCAGTGAAGGCGCGGCGGCCTACGAGCAGTACTTC
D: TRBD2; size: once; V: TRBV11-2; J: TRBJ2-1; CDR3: CASSLDSLSAGLAEGNEQFF; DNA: TGTGCCAGCAGCTTAGACTCGCTCTCGGCGGGACTAGCGGAGGGGAATGAGCAGTTCTTC
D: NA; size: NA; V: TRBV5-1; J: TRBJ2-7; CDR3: CASSLEGGPYEQYF; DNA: TGCGCCAGCAGCTTGGAAGGTGGGCCATACGAGCAGTACTTC
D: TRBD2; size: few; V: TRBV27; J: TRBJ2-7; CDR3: CASSLVGGRAYEQYF; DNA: TGTGCCAGCAGTTTAGTTGGCGGGAGGGCCTACGAGCAGTACTTC
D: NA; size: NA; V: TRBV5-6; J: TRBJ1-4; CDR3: CASSSLATNEKLFF; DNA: TGTGCCAGCAGCTCACTTGCAACTAATGAAAAACTGTTTTTT
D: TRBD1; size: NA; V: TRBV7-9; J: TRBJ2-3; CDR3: CASSTPGTDTDTQYF; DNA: TGTGCCAGCAGCACCCCCGGGACAGACACAGATACGCAGTATTTT
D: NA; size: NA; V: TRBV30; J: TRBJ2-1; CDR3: CACYGGPSYNEQFF; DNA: TGTGCCTGCTATGGAGGTCCCTCCTACAATGAGCAGTTCTTC
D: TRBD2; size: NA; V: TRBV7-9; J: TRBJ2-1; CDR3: CASSFPSGGSSYNEQFF; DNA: TGTGCCAGCAGCTTCCCTAGCGGGGGGAGCTCCTACAATGAGCAGTTCTTC
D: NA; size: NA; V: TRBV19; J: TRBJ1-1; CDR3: CASSIGGGPTNTEAFF; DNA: TGTGCCAGTAGTATTGGGGGGGGACCTACGAACACTGAAGCTTTCTTT
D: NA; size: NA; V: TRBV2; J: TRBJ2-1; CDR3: CASGGRYNEQFF; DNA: TGTGCCAGCGGGGGGAGATACAATGAGCAGTTCTTC
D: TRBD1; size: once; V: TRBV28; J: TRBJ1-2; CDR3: CASSFRGQGYGYTF; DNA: TGTGCCAGCAGTTTTAGAGGACAGGGCTATGGCTACACCTTC
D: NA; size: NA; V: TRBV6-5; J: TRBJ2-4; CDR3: CASSYSSFGGENIQYF; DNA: TGTGCCAGCAGTTACTCCTCGTTTGGGGGCGAGAACATTCAGTACTTC
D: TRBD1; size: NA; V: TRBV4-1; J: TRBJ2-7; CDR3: CASSQQGDYEQYF; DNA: TGCGCCAGCAGCCAACAGGGGGACTACGAGCAGTACTTC
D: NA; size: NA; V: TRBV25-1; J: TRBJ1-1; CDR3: CASSDDSKAFF; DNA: TGTGCCAGCAGTGACGACAGTAAAGCTTTCTTT
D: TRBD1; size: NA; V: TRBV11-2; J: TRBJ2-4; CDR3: CASSIGPGQGINIQYF; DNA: TGTGCCAGCAGCATAGGGCCGGGACAGGGGATAAACATTCAGTACTTC
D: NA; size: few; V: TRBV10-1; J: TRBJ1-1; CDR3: CASSEPGGTEAFF; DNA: TGCGCCAGCAGTGAGCCCGGGGGCACTGAAGCTTTCTTT
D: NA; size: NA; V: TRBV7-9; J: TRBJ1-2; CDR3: CASSLGRGRDGWNYGYTF; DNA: TGTGCCAGCAGCTTAGGGAGGGGCAGGGACGGATGGAACTATGGCTACACCTTC
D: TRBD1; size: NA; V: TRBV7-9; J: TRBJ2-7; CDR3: CASSFDREEGTYEQYF; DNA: TGTGCCAGCAGCTTTGACAGGGAAGAGGGAACCTACGAGCAGTACTTC
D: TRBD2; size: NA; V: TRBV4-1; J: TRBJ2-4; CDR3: CASSQPPGTSGGALDIQYF; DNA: TGCGCCAGCAGCCAACCCCCTGGGACTAGCGGGGGGGCTTTGGACATTCAGTACTTC
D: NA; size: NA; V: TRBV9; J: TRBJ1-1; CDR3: CASSVAAGVNTEAFF; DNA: TGTGCCAGCAGCGTAGCGGCAGGGGTGAACACTGAAGCTTTCTTT